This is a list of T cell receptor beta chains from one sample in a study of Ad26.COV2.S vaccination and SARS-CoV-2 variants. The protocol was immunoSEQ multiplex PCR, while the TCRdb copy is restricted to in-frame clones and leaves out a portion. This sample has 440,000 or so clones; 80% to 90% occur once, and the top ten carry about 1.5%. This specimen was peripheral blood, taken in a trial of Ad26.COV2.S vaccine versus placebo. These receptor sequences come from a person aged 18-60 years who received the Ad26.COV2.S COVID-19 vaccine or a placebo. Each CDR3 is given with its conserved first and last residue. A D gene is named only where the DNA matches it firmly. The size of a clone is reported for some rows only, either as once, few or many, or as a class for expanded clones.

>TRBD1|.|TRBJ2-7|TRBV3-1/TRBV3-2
CASSPGTGSYEQYF
TGTGCCAGCAGCCCGGGGACAGGGTCCTACGAGCAGTACTTC
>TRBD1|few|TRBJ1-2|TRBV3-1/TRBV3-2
CASTPGTGIFDYGYTF
TGTGCCAGCACCCCGGGGACAGGGATTTTTGACTATGGCTACACCTTC
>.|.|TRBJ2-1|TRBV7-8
CASSLGSWSSYNEQFF
TGTGCCAGCAGCTTAGGAAGCTGGAGCTCCTACAATGAGCAGTTCTTC
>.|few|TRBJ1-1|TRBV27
CASGRLNTEAFF
TGTGCCAGCGGCCGATTGAACACTGAAGCTTTCTTT
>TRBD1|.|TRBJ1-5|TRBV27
CASSPTQTGRYQPQHF
TGTGCCAGCAGTCCTACTCAGACAGGGCGGTATCAGCCCCAGCATTTT
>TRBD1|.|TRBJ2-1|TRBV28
CASSPAGQGYNEQFF
TGTGCCAGCAGTCCGGCGGGACAGGGCTACAATGAGCAGTTCTTC
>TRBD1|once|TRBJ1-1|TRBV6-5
CASRWTGTGTEAFF
TGTGCCAGCCGATGGACAGGGACGGGGACTGAAGCTTTCTTT
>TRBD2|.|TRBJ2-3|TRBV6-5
CASSYGLAGTTDTQYF
TGTGCCAGCAGTTACGGGCTAGCGGGAACCACAGATACGCAGTATTTT
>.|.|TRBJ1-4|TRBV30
CAWSFGQKNEKLFF
TGTGCCTGGAGTTTCGGTCAGAAGAATGAAAAACTGTTTTTT
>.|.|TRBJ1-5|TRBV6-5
CASSYSFSQPQHF
TGTGCCAGCAGTTACTCTTTCTCTCAGCCCCAGCATTTT
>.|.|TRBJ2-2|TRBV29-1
CSVNPGRDTGELFF
TGCAGCGTTAATCCGGGACGTGACACCGGGGAGCTGTTTTTT
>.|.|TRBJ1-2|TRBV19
CASSIQGNYGYTF
TGTGCCAGTAGTATCCAGGGGAACTATGGCTACACCTTC
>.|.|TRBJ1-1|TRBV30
CAWSVLVTNTEAFF
TGTGCCTGGAGTGTACTTGTTACGAACACTGAAGCTTTCTTT
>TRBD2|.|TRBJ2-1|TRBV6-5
CATRDRTSGRGEQFF
TGTGCCACCCGAGATAGGACTAGCGGGAGGGGGGAGCAGTTCTTC
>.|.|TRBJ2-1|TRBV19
CASSIMGDSYNEQFF
TGTGCCAGTAGTATTATGGGGGACTCCTACAATGAGCAGTTCTTC
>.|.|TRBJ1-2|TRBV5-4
CASSPGTNTSYTF
TGTGCCAGCAGTCCCGGGACAAATACTAGCTACACCTTC
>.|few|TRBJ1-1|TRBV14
CASSPFRNTEAFF
TGTGCCAGCAGCCCCTTTCGGAACACTGAAGCTTTCTTT
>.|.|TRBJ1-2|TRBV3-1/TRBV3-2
CASSQTLGNGYGYTF
TGTGCCAGCAGCCAAACTCTCGGTAATGGCTATGGCTACACCTTC
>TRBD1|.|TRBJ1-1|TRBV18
CASSPGLQGAEAFF
TGTGCCAGCTCACCTGGGTTACAGGGGGCTGAAGCTTTCTTT
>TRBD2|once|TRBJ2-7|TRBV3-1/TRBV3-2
CASSLTTGLAGTYEQYF
TGTGCCAGCAGCCTAACAACGGGACTAGCGGGGACCTACGAGCAGTACTTC
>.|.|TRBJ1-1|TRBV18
CASSPLTPNTEAFF
TGTGCCAGCTCACCACTTACTCCGAACACTGAAGCTTTCTTT
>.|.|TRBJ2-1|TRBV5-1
CASSLAIWAYNEQFF
TGCGCCAGCAGCTTGGCCATCTGGGCCTACAATGAGCAGTTCTTC
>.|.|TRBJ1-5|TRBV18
CASSPAGGQPQHF
TGTGCCAGCTCACCCGCAGGCGGACAGCCCCAGCATTTT
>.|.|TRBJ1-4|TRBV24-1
CATSQTGDEKLFF
TGTGCCACCAGTCAAACTGGGGATGAAAAACTGTTTTTT
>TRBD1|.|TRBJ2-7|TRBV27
CASSGTGDEQYF
TGTGCCAGCAGTGGGACAGGGGACGAGCAGTACTTC
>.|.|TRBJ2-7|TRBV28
CASRNTGGGNEQYF
TGTGCCAGCAGAAACACAGGGGGGGGAAACGAGCAGTACTTC
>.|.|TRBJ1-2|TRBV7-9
CASSSVPGYGYTF
TGTGCCAGCAGTTCAGTCCCGGGTTATGGCTACACCTTC
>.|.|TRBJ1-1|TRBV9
CASSLSENTEAFF
TGTGCCAGCAGCCTATCGGAGAACACTGAAGCTTTCTTT
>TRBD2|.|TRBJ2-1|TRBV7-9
CASSLSAGGTVDEQFF
TGTGCCAGCAGCTTAAGTGCGGGGGGGACGGTCGATGAGCAGTTCTTC
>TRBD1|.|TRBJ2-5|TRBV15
CATSRDRGQETQYF
TGTGCCACCAGCAGGGACAGGGGGCAAGAGACCCAGTACTTC
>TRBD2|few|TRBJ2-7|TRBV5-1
CASSPPLTSGANEQYF
TGCGCCAGCAGCCCGCCCCTGACTAGCGGGGCCAACGAGCAGTACTTC
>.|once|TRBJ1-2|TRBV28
CASSLGSNYGYTF
TGTGCCAGCAGTTTGGGGTCAAACTATGGCTACACCTTC
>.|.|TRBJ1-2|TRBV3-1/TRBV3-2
CASSPLFAGGAGGYTF
TGTGCCAGCAGCCCACTTTTCGCGGGGGGCGCCGGTGGCTACACCTTC
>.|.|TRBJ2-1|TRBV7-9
CASSFGLGQFF
TGTGCCAGCAGCTTTGGCCTCGGCCAGTTCTTC
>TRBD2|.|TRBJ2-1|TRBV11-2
CASRWGLVGNNEQFF
TGTGCCAGCAGGTGGGGACTAGTAGGGAACAATGAGCAGTTCTTC
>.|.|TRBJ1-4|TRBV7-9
CASSLGEVAFGEKLFF
TGTGCCAGCAGCTTAGGAGAGGTGGCTTTCGGAGAAAAACTGTTTTTT
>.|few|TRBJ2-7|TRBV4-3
CASSQFGGRDEQYF
TGCGCCAGCAGCCAATTTGGGGGTCGGGACGAGCAGTACTTC
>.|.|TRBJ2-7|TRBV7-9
CASSMSWNEQYF
TGTGCCAGCAGCATGTCGTGGAACGAGCAGTACTTC
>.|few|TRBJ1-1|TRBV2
CASSYSLRAFF
TGTGCCAGCAGCTACAGCCTAAGGGCTTTCTTT
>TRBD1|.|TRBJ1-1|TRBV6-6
CASSPTGTGFLNTEAFF
TGTGCCAGCAGTCCGACCGGGACAGGCTTTTTGAACACTGAAGCTTTCTTT
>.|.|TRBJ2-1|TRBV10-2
CASSEPRGGAYNEQFF
TGCGCCAGCAGTGAGCCTCGAGGGGGGGCCTACAATGAGCAGTTCTTC
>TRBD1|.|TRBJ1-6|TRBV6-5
CASTDRVGSPLHF
TGTGCCAGCACCGACAGGGTAGGGTCACCCCTCCACTTT